These T cell receptor beta chains were read from a single sample in a study of shared clonotypes between healthy human individuals. Assay used: immunoSEQ multiplex PCR; TCRdb lists only in-frame clones, some missing. The data hold 2 million to 3 million clones, with around nine tenths observed a single time. Material for sequencing was naive CD4+ T cells sorted from blood. The receptors stem from a man between 18 and 29 years old in good health. CDR3s include the opening cysteine and the closing phenylalanine or tryptophan. Fields, in order: V gene, J gene, D gene, CDR3 protein, CDR3 DNA. The D gene is left open where the match is weak.

v_gene: TRBV6-1
j_gene: TRBJ2-7
d_gene: TRBD1
CDR3aa: CASSALGQTEQYF
CDR3nt: TGTGCCAGCAGTGCCTTGGGACAGACGGAGCAGTACTTC

v_gene: TRBV18
j_gene: TRBJ1-2
d_gene: -
CDR3aa: CASSPSAGAFDYGYTF
CDR3nt: TGTGCCAGCTCACCATCAGCAGGGGCCTTCGACTATGGCTACACCTTC

v_gene: TRBV21-1
j_gene: TRBJ2-7
d_gene: -
CDR3aa: CASSKAWAYEQYF
CDR3nt: TGTGCCAGCAGCAAGGCTTGGGCCTACGAGCAGTACTTC

v_gene: TRBV5-8
j_gene: TRBJ2-7
d_gene: -
CDR3aa: CASSLGRVVSYEQYF
CDR3nt: TGTGCCAGCAGCTTAGGCAGGGTCGTATCCTACGAGCAGTACTTC

v_gene: TRBV5-1
j_gene: TRBJ2-3
d_gene: TRBD2
CDR3aa: CASSLGTSGSTDTQYF
CDR3nt: TGCGCCAGCAGCTTGGGGACTAGCGGGAGCACAGATACGCAGTATTTT

v_gene: TRBV6-4
j_gene: TRBJ1-1
d_gene: -
CDR3aa: CASSDSSPEIMNTEAFF
CDR3nt: TGTGCCAGCAGTGACTCATCCCCAGAAATCATGAACACTGAAGCTTTCTTT

v_gene: TRBV5-8
j_gene: TRBJ2-1
d_gene: TRBD1
CDR3aa: CASSPGQGTYNEQFF
CDR3nt: TGTGCCAGCAGCCCGGGACAGGGCACCTACAATGAGCAGTTCTTC

v_gene: TRBV7-2
j_gene: TRBJ2-5
d_gene: TRBD1
CDR3aa: CASSPRGRETQYF
CDR3nt: TGTGCCAGCAGCCCAAGGGGGCGGGAGACCCAGTACTTC

v_gene: TRBV11-3
j_gene: TRBJ2-1
d_gene: TRBD2
CDR3aa: CASSLGSGTYNEQFF
CDR3nt: TGTGCCAGCAGCTTAGGTAGCGGGACTTACAATGAGCAGTTCTTC

v_gene: TRBV25-1
j_gene: TRBJ2-2
d_gene: -
CDR3aa: CASSEYGGTGELFF
CDR3nt: TGTGCCAGCAGTGAATATGGGGGTACCGGGGAGCTGTTTTTT

v_gene: TRBV11-2
j_gene: TRBJ2-1
d_gene: -
CDR3aa: CASSLEGRGGNEQFF
CDR3nt: TGTGCCAGCAGCTTAGAGGGCAGGGGCGGGAATGAGCAGTTCTTC